These 12 T cell receptor beta chains came from one sample sequenced in a study of T cells in women clearing cervical HPV infection. Assay used: immunoSEQ multiplex PCR; TCRdb lists only in-frame clones, some missing. This repertoire includes some 31,000 clones. The sequencing input was blood buffy coat. The origin of the receptors is a woman aged 18-70 years with a cervical HPV16 infection that either progressed to CIN3+ or cleared (not recorded which).

Incomplete CDR3 DNA: TGTGCCAGTAGTATCTCCGGGACTAGCGGAGACTACAATGAC. Translating it yields CASSISGTSGDYND. The full CDR3 is CASSISGTSGDYNDYTF. The chain employs TRBV19 and TRBJ1-2; D possibly corresponds to TRBD1 (5 bases). The read halts 3 residues ahead of the CDR3 end, with the missing end drawn from the germline J gene. Germline lookup yields CDR1 LNHDA and CDR2 SQIVND (reference sequence). CDR3 length: 17 amino acids.

Worth noting for this clone: Sequencing ends 3 residues short of the CDR3 end; the germline J gene provides the rest. V gene TRBV2 combines with J gene TRBJ1-6, with 7 nucleotides matching TRBD1. The junction had 8 bases not matched to a gene; V was cut back by 4 bases and J by 5 bases. This CDR3 contains 16 residues. Per the germline V gene, CDR1 is SNHLY and CDR2 is FYNNEI. The CDR3 is CASSGLGTENNSPLHF. The CDR3 bases that were read are TGTGCCAGCAGTGGCCTGGGGACAGAAAATAATTCACCC. Variable domain in full (rest from reference TRBV2 and TRBJ1-6): EPEVTQTPSHQVTQMGQEVILRCVPISNHLYFYWYRQILGQKVEFLVSFYNNEISEKSEIFDDQFSVERPDGSNFTLKIRSTKLEDSAMYFCASSGLGTENNSPLHFGNGTRLTVT.

On this clone: The read terminates 3 residues ahead of where the CDR3 ends, so the germline J gene completes it. The chain couples TRBV6-2 or TRBV6-3 to TRBJ2-5; 9 bases align to TRBD2. The trim removed 0 bases at V and 5 bases at J, leaving 4 bases unmatched. Per the germline V gene, CDR1 is MNHEY and CDR2 is SVGEGT. CDR3 size: 15 residues. CDR3 DNA, as far as it was read: TGTGCCAGCAGTTACTCGGCGGGAGGGCTGGAGACC. Its translation: CASSYSAGGLET. The whole CDR3 protein reads CASSYSAGGLETQYF.

Note on this clone: The read is 3 residues too short to cover the CDR3 end, so that end is filled in from the germline J gene. V is TRBV30 and J is TRBJ2-7, with TRBD2 identical over 8 bases. The CDR3 loop spans 15 amino acids. Germline V gene lookup returns CDR1 GTSNPN and CDR2 SVGIG (reference sequence). The J segment lost 0 bases and the V segment lost 2 bases, leaving 6 bases of the junction unmatched. The CDR3 DNA, read in part, is TGTGCCTGGAGTTCCCCGGCGGGAGGCTCCTACGAG. It yields the protein CAWSSPAGGSYE. In full, the CDR3 is CAWSSPAGGSYEQYF.

As regards this clone: A read error may account for a junction end that differs from germline. Coverage ceases 3 residues before the CDR3 finishes, and the germline J gene fills in the end. The V and J genes are TRBV18 and TRBJ1-1; D ambiguous. Per germline, CDR1 KGHSH and CDR2 LQKENI. CDR3 length equals 14 residues. Incomplete CDR3 DNA: TGTGCCAGCTCACCACCGGAAAGGCGGGCTGAG. This encodes CASSPPERRAE. The whole CDR3 reads CASSPPERRAEAFF.

With respect to this clone: The CDR3 is cut off 3 residues early in the read; its end comes from the germline J gene. The chain carries TRBV7-8 and TRBJ2-7; D may be TRBD1 (5 bases). Trimming left V 1 base short and J 3 bases short, with 10 bases between. The CDR3 length is 14 residues. Germline CDR1 reads SGHVS; CDR2 reads FQNEAQ. The CDR3 spells CASSLGPDSYEQYF. CDR3 DNA (partial): TGTGCCAGCAGCTTAGGCCCTGACAGCTACGAG.

In the case of this clone: The CDR3 end lies 3 residues beyond the end of the read and is filled in from the germline J gene. V gene TRBV20-1 combines with J gene TRBJ2-7; 9 nucleotides match TRBD1. V shed 5 bases, J shed 4 bases, and the junction held 12 bases outside the gene matches. The CDR3 runs to 15 residues. Germline V lookup: CDR1 DFQATT, CDR2 SNEGSKA (reference sequence). The sequenced part of the CDR3 DNA is TGCAGTGCTGAGCTCCCGGGACAGGGATTATACGAG. Translated, it gives CSAELPGQGLYE. The entire CDR3 is CSAELPGQGLYEQYF.

Notes on this clone: The missing CDR3 end, 3 residues past where the read stops, is filled in from the germline J gene. J is TRBJ2-7 and V is TRBV18; 9 bases map to TRBD1. This CDR3 is 18 amino acids long. V gave up 0 bases and J gave up 2 bases; unmatched junction bases: 11. The germline gives CDR1 KGHSH, CDR2 LQKENI. CDR3 amino acids: CASSPPGQGAFPTYEQYF. The sequenced CDR3 bases are TGTGCCAGCTCACCACCGGGACAGGGCGCTTTCCCAACCTACGAG. Complete variable domain (other parts from reference TRBV18 and TRBJ2-7): NAGVMQNPRHLVRRRGQEARLRCSPMKGHSHVYWYRQLPEEGLKFMVYLQKENIIDESGMPKERFSAEFPKEGPSILRIQQVVRGDSAAYFCASSPPGQGAFPTYEQYFGPGTRLTVT.

On this clone: The read ends 3 residues shy of where the CDR3 ends; the end is completed using the germline J gene. The rearrangement joins TRBV18 to TRBJ2-2; D may be TRBD1 (7 bases). Per the germline V gene, CDR1 is KGHSH and CDR2 is LQKENI. This CDR3 comprises 17 residues. V lost 0 bases and J 3 bases, leaving 14 bases between the germline ends. CDR3 DNA (partial): TGTGCCAGCTCACCACCGAACCAGGGGGAGGACACCGGGGAG. Translating gives CASSPPNQGEDTGE. The full CDR3 sequence reads CASSPPNQGEDTGELFF.

For this clone: The CDR3 end lies 3 residues beyond the end of the read and is filled in from the germline J gene. The V call is TRBV19, the J call TRBJ2-7, with 12 bases that match TRBD2. Unmatched junction bases numbered 7, after V lost 6 bases and J lost 4 bases. Germline loops: CDR1 LNHDA, CDR2 SQIVND (reference sequence). This CDR3 is built from 15 residues. Incomplete CDR3 DNA: TGTGCCAGTAGACCCGGACTAGCGGGGTTATACGAG. It specifies CASRPGLAGLYE. The complete CDR3 reads CASRPGLAGLYEQYF. The whole variable domain, remainder taken from reference TRBV19 and TRBJ2-7, is DGGITQSPKYLFRKEGQNVTLSCEQNLNHDAMYWYRQDPGQGLRLIYYSQIVNDFQKGDIAEGYSVSREKKESFPLTVTSAQKNPTAFYLCASRPGLAGLYEQYFGPGTRLTVT.

In the case of this clone: The read finishes 3 residues shy of the CDR3 end, and the germline J gene is used to complete it. The rearrangement joins TRBV20-1 to TRBJ1-4; D unclear. Germline V gene data show CDR1 as DFQATT and CDR2 as SNEGSKA (reference sequence). V lost 6 bases to trimming and J lost 8 bases, with 19 bases between them. The CDR3 contains 14 residues. The CDR3 region is CSALEIGGEEKLFF. Incomplete CDR3 DNA: TGCAGTGCCCTAGAGATTGGCGGGGAGGAAAAA.

On this clone: The read falls 3 residues short of the CDR3 end, and the missing part is taken from the germline J gene. The chain is built from TRBV20-1 and TRBJ2-3; 9 positions match TRBD2. This CDR3 has 15 residues. V was pared by 1 base and J by 6 bases, with 8 bases of the junction left unmatched. Germline V lookup: CDR1 DFQATT, CDR2 SNEGSKA (reference sequence). The CDR3 is CSARVLSGGTDTQYF. Incomplete CDR3 DNA: TGCAGTGCTAGAGTGCTTAGCGGGGGAACGGATACG.